This paragraph covers one T cell receptor beta chain sequence. What it recognizes is unknown. V was shortened by 5 bases and J by 5 bases, with 6 bases between the two germline ends. The germline gives CDR1 MGHRA, CDR2 YSYEKL. The CDR3 is 11 residues long. TCRdb re-called the reads through MiXCR, storing one row per CDR3 protein. Of about 83,000 distinct CDR3 sequences in the sample, around 25% were seen once. The data derive from a study of T cell repertoires in cytomegalovirus infection. As for the study in general: CMV infection plus the matching HLA type was flagged by public TCR beta signatures.

Notes on the study in general: HLA-C-restricted CMV-specific TCR beta clonotypes were dominant in the ex vivo response.

V is TRBV4-1 and J is TRBJ2-5, with D unresolved. This specimen was CD8+ T cells from cultured PBMCs, taken from culture after CMV antigen stimulation. The TCR comes from a human donor in good health (CMV status not recorded). Some clones in this sample may be carry-over from other donors' samples. CDR3 sequence reads: CASSGRETQYF. CDR3 nucleotides: TGCGCCAGCAGCGGCCGGGAGACCCAGTACTTC.